Sequencing of this TCR beta chain was carried out in a study of shared clonotypes between healthy human individuals. Study-level information: Donors had three CD4 naive, three CD4 memory, two CD8 naive and one CD8 memory plate apiece.

The V gene lost 0 bases and the J gene lost 2 bases, with 15 bases spanning the gap. Germline CDR1 is SGHNT and CDR2 is YYREEE (reference sequence). The CDR3 is made up of 16 amino acids. The study's findings and limits: Investigators collected only blood, and repertoires in tissues likely differ.

For this clone: Its specificity is unknown.

Only CD45RO-negative cells positively selected for CCR7 counted as naive CD8 cells, so terminally differentiated effector memory CD45RA+ cells were excluded. The study ran the assay at deep level. Several immunoSEQ plates received, in even portions, the genomic DNA of each subset. Clones were read by immunoSEQ multiplex PCR, and TCRdb kept only the in-frame ones, dropping some. The sample carries under 2,000,000 clones, 85% to 95% recorded once. The sample was naive CD8+ T cells sorted from blood. The TCR was taken from a man between 18 and 35 years old in good health. V usage is TRBV5-4 and J usage is TRBJ2-7, with D perhaps TRBD2 (7 bases). CDR3 nucleotide sequence: TGTGCCAGCAGCTTGGGGGGAGGGGGAATCCCCTACGAGCAGTACTTC. Translated: CASSLGGGGIPYEQYF.